This T cell receptor (beta chain) was captured by sequencing in a study of blood T cell repertoires in COVID-19. The V gene end was trimmed by 4 bases and the J gene end by 0 bases; junction bases not matched to a gene: 8. The CDR3 consists of 16 residues. The germline V gene encodes CDR1 SGHNT and CDR2 YYREEE (reference sequence). Original processing methods: Reference gene primer amplification in the assay estimated nucleated cell counts. This table comes from immunoSEQ multiplex PCR, and its TCRdb copy is limited to in-frame clones, with some not included. V and J calls and clone size are those listed in that table; D and trimming were worked out from the DNA. The sample contains roughly 61,000 clones, over 65% of which appear only once.

The sequence was collected from a man aged 35 to 55 with active COVID-19. This sequence joins TRBV5-4 and TRBJ2-7; 9 positions match TRBD2. The sequencing input was peripheral blood. CDR3 in DNA: TGTGCCAGCAGCGATCCTAGCGGGGTTAGCTCCTACGAGCAGTACTTC. Amino acid sequence: CASSDPSGVSSYEQYF.